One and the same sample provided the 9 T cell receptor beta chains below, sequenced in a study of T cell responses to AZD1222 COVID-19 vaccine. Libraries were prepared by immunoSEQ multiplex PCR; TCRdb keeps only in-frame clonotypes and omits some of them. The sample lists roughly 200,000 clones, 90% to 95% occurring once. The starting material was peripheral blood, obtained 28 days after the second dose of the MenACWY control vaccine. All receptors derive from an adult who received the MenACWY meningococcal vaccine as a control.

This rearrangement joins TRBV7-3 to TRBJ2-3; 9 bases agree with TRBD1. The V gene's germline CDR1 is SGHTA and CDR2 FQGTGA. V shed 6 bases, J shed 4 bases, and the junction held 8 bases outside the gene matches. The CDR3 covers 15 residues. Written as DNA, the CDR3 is TGTGCCAGCAGACCTACCGGGACAGGGTCAGATACGCAGTATTTT. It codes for CASRPTGTGSDTQYF.

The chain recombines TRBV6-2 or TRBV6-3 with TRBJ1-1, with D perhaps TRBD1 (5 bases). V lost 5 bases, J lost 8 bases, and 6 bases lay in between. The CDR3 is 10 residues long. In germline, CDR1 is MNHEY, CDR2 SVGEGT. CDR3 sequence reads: CASSGAEAFF. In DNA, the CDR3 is TGTGCCAGCAGTGGGGCAGAAGCTTTCTTT.

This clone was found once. The CDR3 reads CASSLAENTEAFF. The CDR3 bases are TGTGCCAGCAGCTTAGCAGAGAACACTGAAGCTTTCTTT. The chain uses TRBV7-9 and TRBJ1-1; D is undetermined. CDR1 and CDR2 (germline): SEHNR, FQNEAQ (reference sequence). Trimming shortened V by 0 bases and J by 1 base, and 3 bases separated the two germline ends. This CDR3 has 13 residues.

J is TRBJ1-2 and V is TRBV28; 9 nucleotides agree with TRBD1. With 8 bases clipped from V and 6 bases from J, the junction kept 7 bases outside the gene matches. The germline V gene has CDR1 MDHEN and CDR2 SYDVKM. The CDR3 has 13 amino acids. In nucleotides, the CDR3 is TGTGCCAGCTCGACAGGGGGAAGGGATGGCTACACCTTC. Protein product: CASSTGGRDGYTF.

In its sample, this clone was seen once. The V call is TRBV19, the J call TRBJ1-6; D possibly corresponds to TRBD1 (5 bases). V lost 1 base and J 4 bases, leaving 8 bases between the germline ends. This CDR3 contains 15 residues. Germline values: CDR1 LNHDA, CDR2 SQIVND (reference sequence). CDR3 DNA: TGTGCCAGTAGTATAGTAGGGGTTTATAATTCACCCCTCCACTTT. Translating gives CASSIVGVYNSPLHF.

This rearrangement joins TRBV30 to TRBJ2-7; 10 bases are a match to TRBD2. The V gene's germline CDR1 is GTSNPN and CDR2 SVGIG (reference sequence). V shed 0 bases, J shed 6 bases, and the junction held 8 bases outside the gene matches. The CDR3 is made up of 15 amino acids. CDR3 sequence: CAWSVRLAGAGEQYF. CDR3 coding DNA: TGTGCCTGGAGTGTACGACTAGCGGGCGCCGGCGAGCAGTACTTC.

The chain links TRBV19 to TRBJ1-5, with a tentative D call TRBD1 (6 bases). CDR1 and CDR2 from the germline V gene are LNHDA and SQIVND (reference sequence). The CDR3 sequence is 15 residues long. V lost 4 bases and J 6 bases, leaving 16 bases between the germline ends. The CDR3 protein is CASSTPQGSSQPQHF. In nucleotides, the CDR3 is TGTGCCAGTAGTACCCCACAGGGTTCGAGTCAGCCCCAGCATTTT.

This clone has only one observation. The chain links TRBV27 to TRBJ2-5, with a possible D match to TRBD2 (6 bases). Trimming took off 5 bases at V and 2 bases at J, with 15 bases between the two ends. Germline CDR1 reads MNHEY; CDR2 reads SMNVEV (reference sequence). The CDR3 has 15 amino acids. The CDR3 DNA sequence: TGTGCCAGCAGTCTATACCCCGGGGGACAAGAGACCCAGTACTTC. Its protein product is CASSLYPGGQETQYF.

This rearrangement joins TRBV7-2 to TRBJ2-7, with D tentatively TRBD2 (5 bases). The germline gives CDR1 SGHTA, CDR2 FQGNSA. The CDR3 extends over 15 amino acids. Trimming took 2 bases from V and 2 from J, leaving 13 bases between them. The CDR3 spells CASSLKASPTYEQYF. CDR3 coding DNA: TGTGCCAGCAGCTTAAAGGCTAGCCCCACCTACGAGCAGTACTTC.